A selection of T cell receptor beta chains follows, all from one sample in a study of chemoradiotherapy in HPV16-positive cancers. Produced via immunoSEQ multiplex PCR; TCRdb's table is partial and in-frame only. The repertoire includes fewer than 30,000 clones, around 93% of them detected once, and 20% to 25% sits in the top ten. This material consisted of blood, taken from a patient who underwent chemoradiotherapy. These receptors were collected from a human donor with HPV-associated anogenital cancer. The CDR3 runs from the conserved cysteine through the conserved F or W.

>TRBV30|TRBJ2-1
CAWSVRAGSGNEQFF
>TRBV7-2|TRBJ1-4
CASSSRQGALEKLFF
>TRBV5-6|TRBJ1-5
CASSWWGAQGINQPQHF
>TRBV19|TRBJ2-6
CASSLDRTGANVLTF
>TRBV5-6|TRBJ2-3
CASSLQTSGGRGTQYF
>TRBV7-8|TRBJ1-2
CASSARGTGVYGYTF
>TRBV7-8|TRBJ2-1
CASSHQRMGLAGPEQFF
>TRBV4-1|TRBJ2-5
CASRRDRFGETQYF
>TRBV18|TRBJ2-3
CASSSGHSTDTQYF
>TRBV5-4|TRBJ1-3
CASSLWDGNSGNTIYF
>TRBV10-3|TRBJ2-7
CAISGLADYEQYF
>TRBV30|TRBJ1-1
CAWSTTGVGNTEAFF
>TRBV7-9|TRBJ1-1
CASSLEGGTEAFF
>TRBV5-1|TRBJ2-1
CASSLTGEMNEQFF
>TRBV7-9|TRBJ2-1
CASSWGGREANEQFF
>TRBV28|TRBJ1-1
CASSSPGLSLGPEAFF
>TRBV6-5|TRBJ2-7
CASSYSGGLSRYEQYF
>TRBV5-1|TRBJ2-7
CASSWLPPGQGSYEQYF
>TRBV10-3|TRBJ2-2
CAISDMAQAGELFF
>TRBV4-2|TRBJ1-2
CASSQEEGDYGYTF
>TRBV6-4|TRBJ2-1
CATSRTSGAPFAAEQFF
>TRBV7-9|TRBJ1-4
CASSFGRQNEKLFF
>TRBV18|TRBJ2-3
CASSSSTSGAGADTQYF
>TRBV11-2|TRBJ2-1
CASSLDYHNEQFF
>TRBV28|TRBJ1-2
CASSPRYYRDGRNYGYTF
>TRBV4-3|TRBJ2-3
CASSQGLAGTYSTDTQYF
>TRBV9|TRBJ2-7
CASSAGTGKAYEQYF
>TRBV19|TRBJ2-7
CASSSAGTSGSYEQYF
>TRBV11-2|TRBJ2-1
CASSRSGSYNEQFF
>TRBV11-2|TRBJ2-1
CASSLDFSYNEQFF
>TRBV6-4|TRBJ2-7
CASSDSRTASYEQYF
>TRBV15|TRBJ1-5
CATSRDFPGQGGGNQPQHF
>TRBV11-2|TRBJ1-2
CASSSSPLGDGYTF